This TCR beta chain derives from a study of blood T cells in healthy people across ages. V lost 6 bases and J lost 5, with 23 bases in between. The CDR3 is 16 amino acids. Germline V gene sequence: CDR1 SQVTM, CDR2 ANQGSEA. The use of a sample-barcoded 5' primer and a J-beta primer mix characterized a second PCR of about 7 to 12 cycles. Template switching added a 12-random-nucleotide identifier to every cDNA molecule. TCRdb fed the 5' RACE reads into MiXCR, producing one record per CDR3 protein. The repertoire consists of almost 1 million distinct CDR3 sequences, with roughly 47% occurring once and the leading ten covering 20% to 25%.

The chain employs TRBV29-1 and TRBJ2-1; D perhaps matches TRBD2 (5 bases). Sequenced input: blood. This TCR derives from a woman aged 55-70 years in good health. CDR3: CSVGLGGSAGDNEQFF. CDR3 DNA sequence: TGCAGCGTAGGCCTCGGAGGCTCGGCTGGTGACAATGAGCAGTTCTTC.